Reported below is one T cell receptor (beta chain). The junction departs from the called germline gene at one end, perhaps through a read error. By 5'RACE template switching, TCR cDNA was produced, with a universal primer site and UMIs added in the process. One entry per CDR3 protein, called by TCRdb with MiXCR from the 5' RACE reads. The data show around 590,000 distinct CDR3 sequences, 9% to 15% seen once. This specimen comes from a study of T cells after yellow fever vaccination. This CDR3 is 17 amino acids long. The receptor comes from a man aged 30 to 45 who received the YFV17D yellow fever vaccine. The chain links TRBV12-3 or TRBV12-4 to TRBJ2-5, with TRBD2 identical over 13 bases. The source material was PBMCs, sampled on the day of the yellow fever booster vaccination. The CDR3 sequence is CASSLSRLAGGQGTQYF. CDR3 bases: TGTGCCAGCAGTTTATCAAGACTAGCGGGAGGCCAAGGGACCCAGTACTTC.